The rows below give T cell receptor beta chains drawn from one sample of a study of blood T cell repertoires in COVID-19. The method was immunoSEQ multiplex PCR; TCRdb's version includes in-frame clones alone and lacks a portion of them. Here the sample spans about 170,000 clones, about 90% being singletons. The sequencing sample was made of peripheral blood. The receptors originated from an older woman with COVID-19, enrolled during active disease. Each CDR3 is given without its conserved first and last residue. Clone sizes are given selectively: once, few, many, or a class where the clone is expanded.

TRBJ2-5	TRBV4-1	NA	ASSPGLADKETQY
TRBJ1-6	TRBV12-3/TRBV12-4	few	ASSSTGHSPLH
TRBJ2-1	TRBV29-1	once	SVEGSSYNEQF
TRBJ1-1	TRBV19	medium-sized	ASRRLRQGPTEVF
TRBJ1-5	TRBV12-3/TRBV12-4	NA	ASSSTGVQPQH
TRBJ1-1	TRBV24-1	NA	ATSDKGVDYTEAF
TRBJ2-7	TRBV29-1	NA	PNSESHEQY
TRBJ1-5	TRBV23-1	NA	ASSQEVWRLVQPQH
TRBJ2-1	TRBV4-1	NA	ASSQAGASGRGDEQF
TRBJ2-1	TRBV27	NA	ASRLGPFPYNEQF
TRBJ2-3	TRBV11-3	NA	ASSFGGTDTQY
TRBJ1-4	TRBV2	few	ASSLRAGLTTNEKLF
TRBJ1-5	TRBV19	few	ASSISLRGLQSNQPQH
TRBJ2-2	TRBV7-9	NA	ASSLAWDRGAGELF
TRBJ2-1	TRBV6-5	NA	ASTPGAINEQF
TRBJ2-7	TRBV6-5	NA	ASSPLTRTGGEQY
TRBJ2-7	TRBV5-1	once	ASRLAGGRGGEQY
TRBJ1-1	TRBV5-1	few	ASSLARQLNTEAF
TRBJ2-5	TRBV7-2	NA	ASSVLQGPKIQETQY
TRBJ1-3	TRBV12-5	NA	ASGPTRQVYSGNTIY
TRBJ1-1	TRBV28	NA	ASSPSGGGGTEAF
TRBJ2-1	TRBV7-8	NA	ASSRGGLAGYNEQF
TRBJ2-3	TRBV7-7	NA	ASSFGLSSTDTQY
TRBJ1-5	TRBV24-1	NA	ATSKAQVSQPQH
TRBJ1-2	TRBV19	NA	ASSIGAGANYGYT